This is a list of T cell receptor beta chains from one sample in a study of neurological immune-mediated disorders. One entry per CDR3 protein results from TCRdb running MiXCR on the 5' RACE reads. The sample lists about 31,000 distinct CDR3 sequences, about 14% occurring once. Sequenced input: CD4+ T cells from blood. These receptors all come from a female donor with HTLV-1-associated myelopathy (HAM/TSP). The CDR3 runs from the conserved cysteine through the conserved F or W. The D gene is left open where the match is weak. Clone sizes are given selectively: once, few, many, or a class where the clone is expanded.

clone size	J gene	D gene	V gene	CDR3 protein	CDR3 DNA
many	TRBJ2-7	NA	TRBV7-2	CATAQGVSYEQYF	TGTGCCACCGCGCAAGGGGTTTCCTACGAGCAGTACTTC
NA	TRBJ2-7	NA	TRBV14	CASSEIHGMVYEQYF	TGTGCCAGTAGCGAAATCCATGGCATGGTCTACGAGCAGTACTTC
many	TRBJ2-3	NA	TRBV7-2	CASSVWGDTDTQYF	TGTGCCAGCAGCGTCTGGGGAGACACAGATACGCAGTATTTT
many	TRBJ2-5	TRBD2	TRBV3-1	CASSQGVWGGSTFQETQYF	TGTGCCAGCAGCCAAGGGGTGTGGGGGGGGTCAACTTTCCAAGAGACCCAGTACTTC
many	TRBJ2-5	TRBD2	TRBV20-1	CSAERGKETQYF	TGCAGTGCCGAGCGGGGGAAAGAGACCCAGTACTTC
many	TRBJ2-1	NA	TRBV4-3	CASSQGGYNEQFF	TGCGCCAGCAGCCAAGGAGGTTACAATGAGCAGTTCTTC
many	TRBJ2-7	TRBD2	TRBV3-1	CASSQNGLANEQYF	TGTGCCAGCAGCCAAAACGGACTAGCAAACGAGCAGTACTTC
many	TRBJ2-1	NA	TRBV5-1	CASSLGQAGREQFF	TGCGCCAGCAGCCTGGGGCAGGCGGGACGAGAGCAGTTCTTC
many	TRBJ1-4	TRBD1	TRBV15	CATSKTGREEKLFF	TGTGCCACCAGCAAGACAGGGCGTGAAGAAAAACTGTTTTTT
NA	TRBJ1-1	TRBD1	TRBV6-6	CASSLAGTANTTAFF	TGTGCCAGCAGCCTGGCCGGGACAGCGAACACTACAGCTTTCTTT
many	TRBJ1-4	NA	TRBV5-1	CASSPSWATNEKLFF	TGCGCCAGCAGCCCCTCGTGGGCCACTAATGAAAAACTGTTTTTT
many	TRBJ1-2	TRBD1	TRBV6-5	CASSPQGGYGYTF	TGTGCCAGCAGTCCACAGGGGGGCTATGGCTACACCTTC
many	TRBJ2-7	TRBD2	TRBV6-6	CASRSGGSYEQYF	TGTGCCAGCAGGAGCGGGGGGTCCTACGAGCAGTACTTC
many	TRBJ2-7	NA	TRBV6-2/TRBV6-3	CASSYVGEPSYEQYF	TGTGCCAGCAGTTACGTCGGGGAACCATCCTACGAGCAGTACTTC
many	TRBJ2-7	NA	TRBV3-1	CATHSPGRGHYF	TGTGCCACCCACTCTCCGGGGCGGGGGCATTACTTC
many	TRBJ2-3	TRBD2	TRBV7-2	CASSLETSGGRSDTQYF	TGTGCCAGCAGCTTAGAGACTAGCGGGGGGCGATCAGATACGCAGTATTTT
many	TRBJ2-7	NA	TRBV10-3	CAISDVTGNSYEQYF	TGTGCCATCAGTGACGTCACCGGGAACTCCTACGAGCAGTACTTC
NA	TRBJ2-3	NA	TRBV20-1	CSASKGATDTQYF	TGCAGTGCTAGTAAAGGGGCCACAGATACGCAGTATTTT
many	TRBJ2-7	NA	TRBV6-6	CASNRTDSYEQYF	TGTGCCAGCAACCGGACCGACTCCTACGAGCAGTACTTC
NA	TRBJ1-2	TRBD1	TRBV5-1	CASSLDYGTGGNGYTF	TGCGCCAGCAGCTTGGACTACGGGACAGGGGGGAATGGCTACACCTTC
many	TRBJ2-3	TRBD2	TRBV6-2/TRBV6-3	CASSQRGVRDTQYF	TGTGCCAGCAGCCAGCGGGGGGTGAGAGATACGCAGTATTTT
many	TRBJ1-1	NA	TRBV4-2	CASSQQGTEAFF	TGTGCCAGCAGCCAACAGGGAACTGAAGCTTTCTTT
many	TRBJ2-1	NA	TRBV20-1	CSASPPGRASGQFF	TGCAGTGCTTCCCCCCCGGGCAGGGCTTCGGGGCAGTTCTTC
many	TRBJ2-6	NA	TRBV19	CASRTGRTANVLTF	TGTGCCAGTAGGACGGGTCGTACGGCCAACGTCCTGACTTTC
many	TRBJ1-4	TRBD1	TRBV7-9	CASSFGQGWFDEKLFF	TGTGCCAGCAGCTTTGGACAGGGGTGGTTCGATGAAAAACTGTTTTTT
many	TRBJ2-7	NA	TRBV10-3	CAISESAAEQYF	TGTGCCATCAGTGAGTCGGCCGCCGAGCAGTACTTC
many	TRBJ2-1	TRBD2	TRBV20-1	CSASWGGGAHNEQFF	TGCAGTGCTAGCTGGGGCGGGGGGGCACACAATGAGCAGTTCTTC
many	TRBJ2-5	TRBD2	TRBV5-1	CASSYGGSETQYF	TGCGCCAGCAGTTACGGGGGGTCAGAGACCCAGTACTTC